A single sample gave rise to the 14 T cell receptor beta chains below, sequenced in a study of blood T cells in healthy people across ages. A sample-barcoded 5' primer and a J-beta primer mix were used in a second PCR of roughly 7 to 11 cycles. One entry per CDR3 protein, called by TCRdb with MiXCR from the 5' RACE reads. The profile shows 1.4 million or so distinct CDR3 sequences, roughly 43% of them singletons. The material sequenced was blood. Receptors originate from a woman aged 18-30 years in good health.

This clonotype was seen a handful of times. The CDR3 sequence is CASSPTGLGINEQFF. The CDR3 region has the DNA TGTGCCAGTAGTCCTACGGGACTAGGGATCAATGAGCAGTTCTTC. The J gene is TRBJ2-1, the V gene TRBV19; 8 bases fit TRBD2. This CDR3 is 15 amino acids long. Germline V gene data show CDR1 as LNHDA and CDR2 as SQIVND (reference sequence). After removal of 5 bases from V and 6 bases from J, the junction contained 9 bases not matched to a gene. Drawing the rest from reference TRBV19 and TRBJ2-1, the complete variable domain is DGGITQSPKYLFRKEGQNVTLSCEQNLNHDAMYWYRQDPGQGLRLIYYSQIVNDFQKGDIAEGYSVSREKKESFPLTVTSAQKNPTAFYLCASSPTGLGINEQFFGPGTRLTVL.

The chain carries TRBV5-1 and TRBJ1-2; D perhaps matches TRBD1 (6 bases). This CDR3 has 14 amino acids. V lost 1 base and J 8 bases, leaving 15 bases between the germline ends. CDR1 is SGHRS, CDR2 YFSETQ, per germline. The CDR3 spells CASSLLRDMEGYTF. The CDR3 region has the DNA TGCGCCAGCAGCTTGTTGCGGGACATGGAAGGCTACACCTTC.

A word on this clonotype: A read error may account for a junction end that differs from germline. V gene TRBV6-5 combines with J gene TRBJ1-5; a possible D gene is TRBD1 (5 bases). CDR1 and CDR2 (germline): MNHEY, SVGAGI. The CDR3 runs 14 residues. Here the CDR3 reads CAGSYSAGLQPQHF. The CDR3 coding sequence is TGTGCCGGCAGTTACTCGGCAGGGCTTCAGCCCCAGCATTTT.

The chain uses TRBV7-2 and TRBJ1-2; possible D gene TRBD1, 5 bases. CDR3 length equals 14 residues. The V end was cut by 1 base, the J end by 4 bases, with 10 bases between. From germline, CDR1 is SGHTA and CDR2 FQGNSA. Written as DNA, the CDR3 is TGTGCCAGCAGCTTAGAGACAGCCAGCTATGGCTACACCTTC. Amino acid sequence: CASSLETASYGYTF.

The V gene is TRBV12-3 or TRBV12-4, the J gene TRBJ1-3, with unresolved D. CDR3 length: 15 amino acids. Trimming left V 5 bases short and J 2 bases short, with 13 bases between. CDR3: CASSGSNDPGNTIYF. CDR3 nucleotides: TGTGCCAGCAGTGGAAGTAACGACCCTGGAAACACCATATATTTT.

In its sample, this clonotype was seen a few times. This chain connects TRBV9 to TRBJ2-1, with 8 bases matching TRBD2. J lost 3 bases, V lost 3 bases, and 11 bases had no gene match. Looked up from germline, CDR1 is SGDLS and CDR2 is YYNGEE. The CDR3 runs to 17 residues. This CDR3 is CASSANRGLGYYNEQFF. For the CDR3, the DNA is TGTGCCAGCAGCGCTAACCGGGGACTAGGGTACTACAATGAGCAGTTCTTC.

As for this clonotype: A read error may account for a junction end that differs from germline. The CDR3 loop is CGVAPGAPYGYTF. CDR3 DNA: TGCGGCGTTGCACCAGGGGCTCCCTATGGCTACACCTTC. The chain employs TRBV29-1 and TRBJ1-2, with D possibly TRBD1 on 6 matching bases. Germline V gene lookup returns CDR1 SQVTM and CDR2 ANQGSEA. The CDR3 is 13 residues long.

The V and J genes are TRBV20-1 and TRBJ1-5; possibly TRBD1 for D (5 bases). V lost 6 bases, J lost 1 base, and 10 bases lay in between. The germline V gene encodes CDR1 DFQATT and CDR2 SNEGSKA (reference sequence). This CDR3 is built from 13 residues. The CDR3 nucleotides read TGCAGTGCACAGGCAGGGAGCAATCAGCCCCAGCATTTT. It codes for CSAQAGSNQPQHF.

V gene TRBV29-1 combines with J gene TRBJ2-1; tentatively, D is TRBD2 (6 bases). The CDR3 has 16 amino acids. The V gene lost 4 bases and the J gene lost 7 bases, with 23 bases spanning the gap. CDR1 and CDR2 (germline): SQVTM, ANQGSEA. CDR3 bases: TGCAGCGTTGTGGGAGGTACCTTAAGTCCCTTAAATGAGCAGTTCTTC. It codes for CSVVGGTLSPLNEQFF.

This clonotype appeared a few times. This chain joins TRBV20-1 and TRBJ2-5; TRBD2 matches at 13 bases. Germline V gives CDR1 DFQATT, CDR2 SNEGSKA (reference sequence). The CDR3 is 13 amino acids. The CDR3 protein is CAGTSGVRETQYF. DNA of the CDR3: TGCGCCGGGACTAGCGGGGTTCGGGAGACCCAGTACTTC.

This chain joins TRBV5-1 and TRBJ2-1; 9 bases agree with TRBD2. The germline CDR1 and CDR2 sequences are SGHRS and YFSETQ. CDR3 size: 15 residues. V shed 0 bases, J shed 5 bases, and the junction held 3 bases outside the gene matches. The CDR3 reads CASSLGLADHNEQFF. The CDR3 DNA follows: TGCGCCAGCAGCTTGGGACTAGCGGACCACAATGAGCAGTTCTTC.

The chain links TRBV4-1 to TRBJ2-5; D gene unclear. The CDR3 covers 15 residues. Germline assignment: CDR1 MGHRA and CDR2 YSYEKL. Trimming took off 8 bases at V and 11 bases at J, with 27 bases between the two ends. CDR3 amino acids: CASRPRVVEKDGQYF. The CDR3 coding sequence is TGCGCCAGCCGTCCTCGCGTGGTAGAGAAGGATGGGCAGTACTTC.

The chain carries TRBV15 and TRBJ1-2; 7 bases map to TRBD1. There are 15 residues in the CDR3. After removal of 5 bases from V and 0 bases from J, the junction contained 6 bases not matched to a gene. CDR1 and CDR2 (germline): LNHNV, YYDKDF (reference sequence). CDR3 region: CATSRGQETNYGYTF. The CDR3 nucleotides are TGTGCCACCAGCCGCGGACAGGAAACTAACTATGGCTACACCTTC. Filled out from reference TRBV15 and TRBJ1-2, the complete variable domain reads DAMVIQNPRYQVTQFGKPVTLSCSQTLNHNVMYWYQQKSSQAPKLLFHYYDKDFNNEADTPDNFQSRRPNTSFCFLDIRSPGLGDTAMYLCATSRGQETNYGYTFGSGTRLTVV.

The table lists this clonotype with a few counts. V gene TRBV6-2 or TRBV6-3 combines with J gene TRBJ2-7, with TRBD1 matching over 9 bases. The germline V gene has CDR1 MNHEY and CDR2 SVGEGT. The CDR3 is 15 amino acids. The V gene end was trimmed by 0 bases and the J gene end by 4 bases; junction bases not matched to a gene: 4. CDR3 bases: TGTGCCAGCAGTTACTCGAGGACAGGGGTATACGAGCAGTACTTC. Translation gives CASSYSRTGVYEQYF.